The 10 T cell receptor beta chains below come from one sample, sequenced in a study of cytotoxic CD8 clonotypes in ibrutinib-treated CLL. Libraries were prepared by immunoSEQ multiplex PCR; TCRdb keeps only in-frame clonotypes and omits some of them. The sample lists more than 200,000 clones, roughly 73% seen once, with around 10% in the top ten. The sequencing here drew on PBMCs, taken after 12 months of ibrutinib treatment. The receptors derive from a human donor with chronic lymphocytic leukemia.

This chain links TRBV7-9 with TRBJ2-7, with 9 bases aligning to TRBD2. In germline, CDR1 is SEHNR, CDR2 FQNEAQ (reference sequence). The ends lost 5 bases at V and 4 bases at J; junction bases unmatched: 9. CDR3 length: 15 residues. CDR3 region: CASSIIGTSRYEQYF. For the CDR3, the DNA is TGTGCCAGCAGCATTATCGGGACTAGCCGGTACGAGCAGTACTTC. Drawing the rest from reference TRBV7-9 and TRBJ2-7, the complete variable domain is DTGVSQNPRHKITKRGQNVTFRCDPISEHNRLYWYRQTLGQGPEFLTYFQNEAQLEKSRLLSDRFSAERPKGSFSTLEIQRTEQGDSAMYLCASSIIGTSRYEQYFGPGTRLTVT.

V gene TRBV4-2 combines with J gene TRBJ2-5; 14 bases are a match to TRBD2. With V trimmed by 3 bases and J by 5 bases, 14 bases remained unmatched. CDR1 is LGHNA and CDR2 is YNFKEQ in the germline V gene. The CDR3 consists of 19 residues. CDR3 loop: CASSHPGLAGEIGWETQYF. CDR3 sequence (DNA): TGTGCCAGCAGCCATCCGGGACTAGCGGGAGAGATAGGTTGGGAGACCCAGTACTTC.

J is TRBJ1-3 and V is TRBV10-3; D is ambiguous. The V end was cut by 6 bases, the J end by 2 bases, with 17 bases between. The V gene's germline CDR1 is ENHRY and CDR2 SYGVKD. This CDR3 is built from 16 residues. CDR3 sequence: CAIRATLEAAGNTIYF. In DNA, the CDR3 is TGTGCCATCAGAGCCACCTTGGAGGCCGCTGGAAACACCATATATTTT.

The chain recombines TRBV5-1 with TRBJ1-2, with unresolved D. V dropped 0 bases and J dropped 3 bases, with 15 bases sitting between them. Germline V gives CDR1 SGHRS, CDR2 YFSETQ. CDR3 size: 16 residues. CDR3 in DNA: TGCGCCAGCAGCTTGGGTGCCCCGGGCGTGGACTATGGCTACACCTTC. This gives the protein CASSLGAPGVDYGYTF.

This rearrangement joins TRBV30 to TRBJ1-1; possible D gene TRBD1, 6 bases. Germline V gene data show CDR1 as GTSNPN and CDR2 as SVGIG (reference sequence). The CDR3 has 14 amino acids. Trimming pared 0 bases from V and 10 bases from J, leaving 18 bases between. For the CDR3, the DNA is TGTGCCTGGAGTGTCCTCTCCCCGGGGGGGCGAGCTTTCTTT. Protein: CAWSVLSPGGRAFF.

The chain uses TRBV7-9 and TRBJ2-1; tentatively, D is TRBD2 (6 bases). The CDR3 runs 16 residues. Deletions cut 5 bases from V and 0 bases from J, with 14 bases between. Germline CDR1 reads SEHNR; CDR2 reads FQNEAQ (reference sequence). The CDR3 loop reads CASSPKVGGSYNEQFF. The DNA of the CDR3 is TGTGCCAGCAGCCCCAAGGTGGGGGGCTCCTACAATGAGCAGTTCTTC.

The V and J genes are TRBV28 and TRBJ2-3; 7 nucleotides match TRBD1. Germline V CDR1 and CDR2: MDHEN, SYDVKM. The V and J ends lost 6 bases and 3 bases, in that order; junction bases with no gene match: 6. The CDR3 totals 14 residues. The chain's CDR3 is CASRRTGSTDTQYF. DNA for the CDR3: TGTGCCAGCAGGCGGACAGGATCTACAGATACGCAGTATTTT.

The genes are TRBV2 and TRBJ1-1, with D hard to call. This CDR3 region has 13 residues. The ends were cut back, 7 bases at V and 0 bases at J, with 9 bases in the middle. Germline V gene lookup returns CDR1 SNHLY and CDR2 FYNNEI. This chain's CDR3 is CASISPVNTEAFF. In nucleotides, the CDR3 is TGTGCCAGCATATCTCCTGTGAACACTGAAGCTTTCTTT.

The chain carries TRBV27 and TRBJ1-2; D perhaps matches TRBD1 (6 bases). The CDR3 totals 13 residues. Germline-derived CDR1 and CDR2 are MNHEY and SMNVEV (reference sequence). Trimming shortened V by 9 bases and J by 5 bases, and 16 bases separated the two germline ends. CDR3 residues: CASGMTGFYGYTF. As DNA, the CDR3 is TGTGCCAGTGGAATGACAGGCTTTTATGGCTACACCTTC.

The DNA for the CDR3 is TGTGCCAGCAGTTCCGTCGACAGGGGGAGCAATCAGCCCCAGCATTTT. Its translation: CASSSVDRGSNQPQHF. The V call is TRBV27, the J call TRBJ1-5, with 9 bases fitting TRBD1. After removal of 4 bases from V and 1 base from J, the junction contained 5 bases not matched to a gene. The CDR3 loop spans 16 amino acids. CDR1 and CDR2 from the germline V gene are MNHEY and SMNVEV (reference sequence).